The 4 T cell receptor beta chains reported below all come from one sample, sequenced in a study of cytomegalovirus exposure and HLA in healthy donors. TCRdb keeps only in-frame clones here, not all; method: immunoSEQ multiplex PCR. This sample has a few hundred thousand clones, with 70% to 90% found just once. Sequencing was performed on PBMCs. Receptor source: a woman younger than 35 in good health and CMV-seronegative.

This clone has only one observation. This chain uses TRBV6-6 with TRBJ2-7; D is unresolved. Trimming shortened V by 2 bases and J by 0 bases, and 8 bases separated the two germline ends. Germline V gives CDR1 MNHNY, CDR2 SVGAGI (reference sequence). The CDR3 covers 14 residues. The CDR3 loop is CASSYPESSYEQYF. The CDR3 DNA follows: TGTGCCAGCAGTTACCCGGAGAGCTCCTACGAGCAGTACTTC.

The rearrangement joins TRBV6-5 to TRBJ1-2; 7 nucleotides agree with TRBD1. This CDR3 comprises 13 residues. Germline CDR1 MNHEY, CDR2 SVGAGI. V was pared by 5 bases and J by 4 bases, with 4 bases of the junction left unmatched. CDR3 sequence reads: CASSSRDSYGYTF. In DNA, the CDR3 is TGTGCCAGCAGTAGCCGGGACAGCTATGGCTACACCTTC.

The gene calls are TRBV4-1 and TRBJ2-5, with 7 bases fitting TRBD2. CDR3 length equals 16 residues. The ends lost 4 bases at V and 7 bases at J; junction bases unmatched: 15. CDR1 is MGHRA and CDR2 is YSYEKL in the germline V gene. In DNA form, the CDR3 reads TGCGCCAGCAGCCGAGAGGCTAGCGGTCCAACGGTGACCCAGTACTTC. Its protein product is CASSREASGPTVTQYF.

The chain has TRBV30 and TRBJ1-1; D is ambiguous. This CDR3 is 12 amino acids long. The germline V and J ends were trimmed by 3 bases and 5 bases, with 10 bases remaining between them. Germline V gene lookup returns CDR1 GTSNPN and CDR2 SVGIG (reference sequence). The CDR3 sequence is CAWSLAWTEAFF. The CDR3 nucleotides are TGTGCCTGGAGCCTGGCTTGGACTGAAGCTTTCTTT.